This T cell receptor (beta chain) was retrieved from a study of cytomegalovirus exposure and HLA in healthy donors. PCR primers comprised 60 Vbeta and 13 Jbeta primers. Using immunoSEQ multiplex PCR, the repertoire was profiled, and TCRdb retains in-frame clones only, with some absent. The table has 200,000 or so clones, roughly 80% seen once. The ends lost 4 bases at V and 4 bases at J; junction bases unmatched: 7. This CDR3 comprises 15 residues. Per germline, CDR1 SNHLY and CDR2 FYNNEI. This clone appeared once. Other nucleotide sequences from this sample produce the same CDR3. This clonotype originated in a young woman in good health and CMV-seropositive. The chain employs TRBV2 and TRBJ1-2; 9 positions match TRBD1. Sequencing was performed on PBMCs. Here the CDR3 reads CASSAYRGPSYGYTF. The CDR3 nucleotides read TGTGCCAGCAGTGCATACAGGGGGCCTAGCTATGGCTACACCTTC.